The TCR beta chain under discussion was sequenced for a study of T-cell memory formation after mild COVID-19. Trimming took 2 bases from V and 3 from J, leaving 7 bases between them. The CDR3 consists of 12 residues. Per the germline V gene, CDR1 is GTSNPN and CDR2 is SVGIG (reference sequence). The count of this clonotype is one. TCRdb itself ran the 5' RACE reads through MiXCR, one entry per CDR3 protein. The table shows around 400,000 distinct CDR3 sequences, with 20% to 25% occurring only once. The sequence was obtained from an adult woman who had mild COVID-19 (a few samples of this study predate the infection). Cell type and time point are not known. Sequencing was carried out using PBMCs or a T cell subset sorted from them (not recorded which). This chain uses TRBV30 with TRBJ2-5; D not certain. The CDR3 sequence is CAWSRGEETQYF. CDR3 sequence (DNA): TGTGCCTGGAGTCGTGGGGAAGAGACCCAGTACTTC.